The 21 T cell receptor beta chains below were found in one sample sequenced in a study of blood T cell repertoires in COVID-19. The method was immunoSEQ multiplex PCR; TCRdb's version includes in-frame clones alone and lacks a portion of them. The sample shows about 55,000 clones, 90% of them seen only once. The source material was peripheral blood. The receptor source for this set is a human donor with active COVID-19. The donor label of this sample is uncertain.

The V call is TRBV18, the J call TRBJ1-2; 8 nucleotides match TRBD1. The junction had 5 bases not matched to a gene; V was cut back by 1 base and J by 4 bases. The CDR3 runs to 15 residues. CDR1 and CDR2 from the germline V gene are KGHSH and LQKENI. In DNA form, the CDR3 reads TGTGCCAGCTCACCACGACAGGGGAACCTCTATGGCTACACCTTC. As protein: CASSPRQGNLYGYTF.

This chain links TRBV10-3 with TRBJ2-6, with TRBD1 identical over 7 bases. J gave up 0 bases and V 10 bases, and 15 bases lay outside the gene matches. CDR1 ENHRY and CDR2 SYGVKD come from the germline V gene. The CDR3 totals 18 residues. CDR3 nucleotides: TGTGCCACCCTATCCCTCCGGGACAGAGGCTCTGGGGCCAACGTCCTGACTTTC. It translates to CATLSLRDRGSGANVLTF.

In this sample, this clone turned up a few times. The rearrangement joins TRBV5-6 to TRBJ1-1; tentatively, D is TRBD1 (6 bases). The V gene's germline CDR1 is SGHDT and CDR2 YYEEEE. The CDR3 runs to 14 residues. The V end lost 4 bases, the J end lost 5 bases, and 15 bases lay between the germline ends. CDR3 sequence reads: CASSLAYRATEAFF. The DNA of the CDR3 is TGTGCCAGCAGCCTGGCGTACAGGGCGACTGAAGCTTTCTTT.

The table lists this clone with a count of one. The rearrangement links TRBV19 to TRBJ2-7; D call uncertain. Deletions cut 2 bases from V and 1 base from J, with 6 bases between. The CDR3 is made up of 13 amino acids. The germline gives CDR1 LNHDA, CDR2 SQIVND (reference sequence). The CDR3 DNA sequence: TGTGCCAGTAGTATAACCAGTTCCTACGAGCAGTACTTC. Its translation: CASSITSSYEQYF.

V usage is TRBV15 and J usage is TRBJ2-7; 10 nucleotides line up with TRBD1. The V gene's germline CDR1 is LNHNV and CDR2 YYDKDF (reference sequence). This CDR3 region has 13 residues. With 3 bases clipped from V and 11 bases from J, the junction kept 7 bases outside the gene matches. CDR3 nucleotides: TGTGCCACCAGCAGGGACAGGGGGGTGGATGAGTACGTC. Residues: CATSRDRGVDEYV.

The chain has TRBV5-1 and TRBJ2-5; the match to TRBD1 covers 8 bases. The CDR3 has 15 amino acids. After removal of 7 bases from V and 2 bases from J, the junction contained 10 bases not matched to a gene. Germline CDR1 is SGHRS and CDR2 is YFSETQ. CDR3 amino acids: CASSAPGQGQETQYF. CDR3 DNA: TGCGCCAGCTCCGCACCAGGACAGGGACAAGAGACCCAGTACTTC.

The J gene is TRBJ2-1, the V gene TRBV4-2; the D is unclear. The CDR3 covers 14 residues. Trimming removed 4 bases from V and 4 bases from J, with 11 bases in between. Germline V gene lookup returns CDR1 LGHNA and CDR2 YNFKEQ. CDR3 loop: CASSPLGPYNEQFF. In DNA form, the CDR3 reads TGTGCCAGCAGCCCTCTGGGCCCTTACAATGAGCAGTTCTTC.

The CDR3 protein is CSASGQRGRVSTDTQYF. CDR3 coding DNA: TGCAGTGCTAGTGGCCAGCGGGGGCGCGTGAGCACAGATACGCAGTATTTT. V and J are TRBV20-1 and TRBJ2-3; 8 nucleotides match TRBD2. With V trimmed by 3 bases and J by 0 bases, 11 bases remained unmatched. The CDR3 totals 17 residues. Germline V gene lookup returns CDR1 DFQATT and CDR2 SNEGSKA (reference sequence).

The J gene is TRBJ2-7, the V gene TRBV4-2, with 10 bases identical to TRBD2. The V gene's germline CDR1 is LGHNA and CDR2 YNFKEQ. The CDR3 has 16 amino acids. The J segment lost 4 bases and the V segment lost 0 bases, leaving 6 bases of the junction unmatched. CDR3: CASSQEIGLAAYEQYF. As DNA, the CDR3 is TGTGCCAGCAGCCAAGAAATAGGACTAGCGGCTTACGAGCAGTACTTC.

This clone was observed a few times. This chain joins TRBV7-2 and TRBJ2-7; possible D gene TRBD2, 6 bases. The CDR3 contains 15 residues. The V gene's germline CDR1 is SGHTA and CDR2 FQGNSA. Between the trimmed V and J ends, which lost 1 base and 3 bases, there was a span of 13 bases. The CDR3 reads CASSLVRGEVYEQYF. The CDR3 DNA reads as TGTGCCAGCAGCTTAGTGCGGGGAGAGGTCTACGAGCAGTACTTC.

The chain employs TRBV4-1 and TRBJ2-3, with a tentative D call TRBD2 (5 bases). Germline V gives CDR1 MGHRA, CDR2 YSYEKL. The CDR3 has 16 residues. Trimming took 3 bases from V and 0 from J, leaving 13 bases between them. The CDR3 sequence is CASSQAPGRSTDTQYF. The CDR3 nucleotides are TGCGCCAGCAGCCAGGCGCCGGGAAGGAGCACAGATACGCAGTATTTT.

V is TRBV27 and J is TRBJ2-1; 11 bases match TRBD1. The CDR3 has 14 residues. Germline V lookup: CDR1 MNHEY, CDR2 SMNVEV (reference sequence). Trimming at V came to 4 bases and at J to 6 bases, leaving 2 bases not matched to a gene. The CDR3 sequence: CASSSGQGGNEQFF. In DNA, the CDR3 is TGTGCCAGCAGTTCGGGACAGGGGGGCAATGAGCAGTTCTTC.

The V call is TRBV2, the J call TRBJ2-7; possible D gene TRBD2, 6 bases. V lost 2 bases and J lost 4, with 12 bases in between. CDR1 is SNHLY and CDR2 is FYNNEI in the germline V gene. The CDR3 extends over 14 amino acids. CDR3 amino acids: CASSELRGKYEQYF. DNA for the CDR3: TGTGCCAGCAGTGAATTGCGGGGCAAGTACGAGCAGTACTTC.

The rearrangement joins TRBV20-1 to TRBJ2-7; D possibly corresponds to TRBD2 (5 bases). The V end lost 6 bases, the J end lost 0 bases, and 6 bases lay between the germline ends. CDR3 size: 11 residues. Germline CDR1 and CDR2: DFQATT and SNEGSKA (reference sequence). DNA of the CDR3: TGCAGTGCAGGAGGCTCCTACGAGCAGTACTTC. It translates to CSAGGSYEQYF.

About this clone: A read error may produce the germline difference seen at one junction end. The J gene is TRBJ2-2, the V gene TRBV7-7; 8 nucleotides line up with TRBD1. Germline CDR1 SSHAT, CDR2 FNYEAQ (reference sequence). The CDR3 length is 13 residues. The CDR3 DNA reads as TGTGCTAGCAGCCGGGACAGGACCGGGGAGCTGTTTTTT. Its translation: CASSRDRTGELFF.

The rearrangement uses TRBV7-6 and TRBJ2-6; D ambiguous. The CDR3 covers 15 residues. The ends were cut back, 3 bases at V and 0 bases at J, with 6 bases in the middle. Germline loops: CDR1 SGHVS, CDR2 FNYEAQ. This CDR3 reads CASSFDTSGANVLTF. For the CDR3, the DNA is TGTGCCAGCAGCTTTGACACCTCTGGGGCCAACGTCCTGACTTTC.

This clone came up a few times. V gene TRBV5-4 combines with J gene TRBJ1-1; 8 nucleotides align to TRBD1. J was trimmed by 4 bases and V by 1 base; bases with no gene match: 6. CDR3 length: 15 residues. The germline V gene has CDR1 SGHNT and CDR2 YYREEE (reference sequence). DNA of the CDR3: TGTGCCAGCAGCTTGACGGGCAGGGGGCTCACTGAAGCTTTCTTT. This codes for CASSLTGRGLTEAFF.

The gene calls are TRBV20-1 and TRBJ2-2; no definite D call. CDR3 size: 11 residues. The germline V and J ends were trimmed by 5 bases and 3 bases, with 4 bases remaining between them. CDR1 and CDR2 (germline): DFQATT, SNEGSKA (reference sequence). The CDR3 is CSAQDTGELFF. Here the CDR3 DNA reads TGCAGTGCTCAGGACACCGGGGAGCTGTTTTTT.

This clone has a single count. This chain links TRBV24-1 with TRBJ2-1; D is perhaps TRBD1 (6 bases). The germline gives CDR1 KGHDR, CDR2 SFDVKD. Trimming left V 2 bases short and J 4 bases short, with 11 bases between. This CDR3 region has 15 residues. CDR3 in DNA: TGTGCCACCAGTGATTCCCAGGGGATTTACAATGAGCAGTTCTTC. Protein: CATSDSQGIYNEQFF.

The J gene is TRBJ1-5, the V gene TRBV6-1; D unresolved. Deletions cut 0 bases from V and 4 bases from J, with 7 bases between. The CDR3 is made up of 14 amino acids. CDR1 and CDR2 from the germline V gene are MNHNS and SASEGT. The CDR3 bases are TGTGCCAGCAGTGAAGCAAGCGGAAATCAGCCCCAGCATTTT. Its translation: CASSEASGNQPQHF.

This chain links TRBV6-4 with TRBJ2-7, with TRBD1 matching 7 bases. The trim removed 4 bases at V and 6 bases at J, leaving 18 bases unmatched. Germline CDR1 reads MRHNA; CDR2 reads SNTAGT. The CDR3 contains 17 residues. Here the CDR3 DNA reads TGTGCCAGCAGTGCGGGTAAAAACAGGGGTGGCTTAGGCGAGCAGTACGTC. This sequence encodes CASSAGKNRGGLGEQYV.